These 18 T cell receptor beta chains were all obtained from the same sample, sequenced in a study of CD8+CD57+ T cells in acquired aplastic anemia. The template used for profiling TCR beta VDJ and CDR3 was genomic DNA. MiXCR, applied by TCRdb to the reads, yields one record per CDR3 protein. The table has around 170,000 distinct CDR3 sequences, about 60% seen once. Material: sorted CD4+, CD8+, or CD8+CD57+ T cells (not recorded which) from PBMCs. Receptor source: a human donor in good health.

This clonotype was recorded only once. The V and J genes are TRBV25-1 and TRBJ2-5; tentatively, D is TRBD1 (6 bases). Looked up from germline, CDR1 is MGHDK and CDR2 is SYGVNS. The CDR3 consists of 15 residues. The V end lost 0 bases, the J end lost 6 bases, and 14 bases lay between the germline ends. The CDR3 reads CASSEYGSGTKTQYF. The CDR3 DNA is TGTGCCAGCAGTGAATATGGGTCAGGGACAAAGACCCAGTACTTC.

Concerning this clonotype itself: The junction departs from germline at one end; a sequencing error may be responsible. This chain uses TRBV25-1 with TRBJ1-1; D is possibly TRBD1 (6 bases). CDR3 length: 15 residues. The germline CDR1 and CDR2 sequences are MGHDK and SYGVNS. In nucleotides, the CDR3 is TGTGCCTGCAGTGCTATAAAGACAGGGAACACTGAAGCTTTCTTT. Amino acids: CACSAIKTGNTEAFF. The full variable domain, rest sourced from reference TRBV25-1 and TRBJ1-1, is EADIYQTPRYLVIGTGKKITLECSQTMGHDKMYWYQQDPGMELHLIHYSYGVNSTEKGDLSSESTVSRIRTEHFPLTLESARPSHTSQYLCACSAIKTGNTEAFFGQGTRLTVV.

This clonotype was observed at least ten times. Relative to the germline gene, one junction end is altered; a read error may explain this. The V and J genes are TRBV2 and TRBJ1-2; D not certain. CDR1 is SNHLY, CDR2 FYNNEI, per germline. CDR3 length: 14 amino acids. CDR3: CALLSTLANYGYTF. The DNA of the CDR3 is TGCGCTCTTCTTTCCACTCTAGCTAACTATGGCTACACCTTC.

The J gene is TRBJ1-2, the V gene TRBV20-1; a possible D gene is TRBD1 (6 bases). CDR3 length: 12 residues. Between the trimmed V and J ends, which lost 3 bases and 7 bases, there was a span of 12 bases. The germline gives CDR1 DFQATT, CDR2 SNEGSKA (reference sequence). CDR3 sequence reads: CSARQGRSGYTF. CDR3 in DNA: TGCAGTGCTAGGCAGGGGCGGAGTGGCTACACCTTC.

This clonotype has a count of ten or more. The J gene is TRBJ2-7, the V gene TRBV19; D may match TRBD1 or TRBD2 (5 bases each). The CDR3 runs 14 residues. V lost 3 bases and J 2 bases, leaving 11 bases between the germline ends. In germline, CDR1 is LNHDA, CDR2 SQIVND (reference sequence). CDR3 protein: CASSIIGTPYEQYF. CDR3 coding DNA: TGTGCCAGTAGTATTATTGGGACCCCCTACGAGCAGTACTTC.

This chain links TRBV5-1 with TRBJ1-2, with 9 bases identical to TRBD1. The length of the CDR3 is 14 residues. CDR1 and CDR2 (germline): SGHRS, YFSETQ. The V segment lost 0 bases and the J segment 7 bases; nucleotides outside the gene matches: 4. The CDR3 here is CASSLEDRGVGYTF. Here the CDR3 DNA reads TGCGCCAGCAGCTTGGAGGACAGGGGTGTTGGCTACACCTTC.

This sequence joins TRBV7-9 and TRBJ1-4; possibly TRBD1 for D (6 bases). The germline CDR1 and CDR2 sequences are SEHNR and FQNEAQ (reference sequence). Trimming left V 4 bases short and J 8 bases short, with 14 bases between. The CDR3 covers 14 residues. CDR3 nucleotides: TGTGCCAGCAGCTCCAGGGGACGGGTAGAAAAACTGTTTTTT. Protein sequence: CASSSRGRVEKLFF.

This chain connects TRBV5-6 to TRBJ2-7, with 9 bases identical to TRBD1. With 4 bases clipped from V and 7 bases from J, the junction kept 6 bases outside the gene matches. CDR1 and CDR2 (germline): SGHDT, YYEEEE. The CDR3 is made up of 13 amino acids. CDR3 protein: CASSHRDRVEQYF. In nucleotides, the CDR3 is TGTGCCAGCAGCCACCGGGACAGGGTAGAGCAGTACTTC.

The chain couples TRBV6-5 to TRBJ2-6; 8 positions match TRBD1. The CDR3 has 20 amino acids. Germline V gene sequence: CDR1 MNHEY, CDR2 SVGAGI. Germline trimming cut 0 bases from V and 0 bases from J; bases unmatched to any gene: 10. The DNA of the CDR3 is TGTGCCAGCAGTTACTCTAGTGGACAGGGATGGCTCTCTGGGGCCAACGTCCTGACTTTC. It translates to CASSYSSGQGWLSGANVLTF.

The chain carries TRBV7-9 and TRBJ2-7; D is unresolved. V was shortened by 5 bases and J by 0 bases, with 8 bases between the two germline ends. The CDR3 is made up of 13 amino acids. Germline V gives CDR1 SEHNR, CDR2 FQNEAQ (reference sequence). The CDR3: CASSLFGSYEQYF. As DNA, the CDR3 is TGTGCCAGCAGCCTCTTCGGCTCCTACGAGCAGTACTTC.

The chain has TRBV20-1 and TRBJ1-5; D perhaps matches TRBD1 (6 bases). Looked up from germline, CDR1 is DFQATT and CDR2 is SNEGSKA (reference sequence). Trimming took 5 bases from V and 3 from J, leaving 11 bases between them. The CDR3 extends over 13 amino acids. The CDR3 sequence is CSARQGLNQPQHF. CDR3 in DNA: TGCAGTGCTCGCCAGGGGCTCAATCAGCCCCAGCATTTT.

Notes on this clonotype: A junction end diverges from the germline sequence, so it may reflect a read error. This chain uses TRBV2 with TRBJ2-7; D is possibly TRBD1 (5 bases). From germline, CDR1 is SNHLY and CDR2 FYNNEI. CDR3 length: 16 residues. The CDR3 sequence is CASSQEGPRAGYEQYF. In nucleotides, the CDR3 is TGCGCCAGCAGCCAAGAAGGACCCAGGGCTGGCTACGAGCAGTACTTC.

This clonotype appeared many times. The CDR3 region is CSASSIGLLGEQFF. For the CDR3, the DNA is TGCAGTGCTAGCTCAATAGGGCTTCTGGGCGAGCAGTTCTTC. V usage is TRBV20-1 and J usage is TRBJ2-1; D uncertain. Between the trimmed V and J ends, which lost 3 bases and 10 bases, there was a span of 19 bases. This CDR3 contains 14 residues. The V gene's germline CDR1 is DFQATT and CDR2 SNEGSKA (reference sequence).

Many counts were recorded for this clonotype. The V call is TRBV19, the J call TRBJ1-1, with D perhaps TRBD1 (6 bases). The CDR3 sequence is 14 residues long. The germline V gene encodes CDR1 LNHDA and CDR2 SQIVND (reference sequence). Trimming pared 3 bases from V and 4 bases from J, leaving 12 bases between. The CDR3 coding sequence is TGTGCCAGTAGTATGGGTACAGGGCTCACTGAAGCTTTCTTT. Its protein product is CASSMGTGLTEAFF.

This chain links TRBV7-9 with TRBJ2-5; D not certain. The CDR3 consists of 14 residues. Trimming took off 6 bases at V and 0 bases at J, with 11 bases between the two ends. Germline loops: CDR1 SEHNR, CDR2 FQNEAQ (reference sequence). This CDR3 reads CASSPQEYQETQYF. CDR3 sequence (DNA): TGTGCCAGCAGTCCTCAGGAGTACCAAGAGACCCAGTACTTC.

This sequence joins TRBV5-1 and TRBJ2-7, with 12 positions matching TRBD2. Trimming cost V 1 base and J 2 bases; bases outside gene matches: 10. From germline, CDR1 is SGHRS and CDR2 YFSETQ. This CDR3 comprises 18 residues. The DNA of the CDR3 is TGCGCCAGCAGCTTGTATTTTGGGACTAGCGGGTCTACCTACGAGCAGTACTTC. Translated, it gives CASSLYFGTSGSTYEQYF.

This clonotype occurred many times. The chain joins TRBV19 to TRBJ2-7; TRBD2 matches 7 bases. This CDR3 region has 14 residues. Trimming at V came to 1 base and at J to 4 bases, leaving 4 bases not matched to a gene. Germline V CDR1 and CDR2: LNHDA, SQIVND (reference sequence). CDR3 amino acids: CASSIVASGYEQYF. Here the CDR3 DNA reads TGTGCCAGTAGTATAGTGGCTAGCGGATACGAGCAGTACTTC.

As regards this clonotype: Given a much more abundant clone one base away, this may be a read error. The rearrangement links TRBV9 to TRBJ2-2, with D perhaps TRBD1 or TRBD2 (7 bases each). CDR3 length equals 14 residues. Trimming took off 4 bases at V and 5 bases at J, with 12 bases between the two ends. In germline, CDR1 is SGDLS, CDR2 YYNGEE. The CDR3 DNA follows: TGTGCCAGCAGCCCAGGGGGGGGAACCGGGGAGCTGTTTTTT. Its translation: CASSPGGGTGELFF.